These T cell receptor beta chains were read from a single sample in a study of T cell responses to AZD1222 COVID-19 vaccine. Data came from immunoSEQ multiplex PCR; TCRdb stores just in-frame clones and leaves some out. Among 130,000 to 150,000 clones listed, under 95% were seen once. The input for sequencing was peripheral blood, taken on day 0 of MenACWY control vaccination. These receptors all stem from an adult in good health. CDR3s include the opening cysteine and the closing phenylalanine or tryptophan. A D gene is named only where the DNA matches it firmly. The size field is filled for only some rows; it gives once, few, many or a size class.

V	J	D	size	CDR3	DNA
TRBV3-1/TRBV3-2	TRBJ1-4	TRBD1	.	CASSQLAGGREKLFF	TGTGCCAGCAGCCAACTTGCAGGGGGTCGTGAAAAACTGTTTTTT
TRBV28	TRBJ1-4	TRBD1	.	CASSPITGGGREKLFF	TGTGCCAGCAGTCCGATCACAGGGGGTGGGCGAGAAAAACTGTTTTTT
TRBV9	TRBJ1-2	.	.	CASSVEGVYNYGYTF	TGTGCCAGCAGCGTAGAAGGGGTTTACAACTATGGCTACACCTTC
TRBV6-5	TRBJ1-6	.	.	CASSLDSYNSPLHF	TGTGCCAGCAGTCTGGACAGTTATAATTCACCCCTCCACTTT
TRBV9	TRBJ2-3	TRBD1	once	CASSVQGALGTDTQYF	TGTGCCAGCAGCGTACAGGGGGCGCTAGGCACAGATACGCAGTATTTT
TRBV5-5	TRBJ2-5	.	.	CASSPGGAQETQYF	TGTGCCAGCAGCCCCGGCGGTGCCCAAGAGACCCAGTACTTC
TRBV29-1	TRBJ2-6	.	.	CSVSTGANVLTF	TGCAGCGTTTCGACTGGGGCCAACGTCCTGACTTTC
TRBV15	TRBJ2-7	.	.	CATSYHKGDYEQYF	TGTGCCACCAGCTATCACAAGGGGGACTACGAGCAGTACTTC
TRBV15	TRBJ2-2	.	.	CATSPSEGRYTGELFF	TGTGCCACCAGCCCGAGCGAGGGAAGATACACCGGGGAGCTGTTTTTT
TRBV5-4	TRBJ1-1	.	.	CASSLTGNTEAFF	TGTGCCAGCAGCTTGACAGGGAACACTGAAGCTTTCTTT
TRBV4-1	TRBJ2-6	TRBD2	.	CASSQAHTSGISSGANVLTF	TGCGCCAGCAGCCAAGCCCACACTAGCGGGATCTCCTCTGGGGCCAACGTCCTGACTTTC
TRBV7-8	TRBJ1-6	.	.	CASTQIQGNSPLHF	TGTGCCAGCACCCAGATCCAGGGGAATTCACCCCTCCACTTT
TRBV7-9	TRBJ1-2	.	.	CASSFAGHYGYTF	TGTGCCAGCAGCTTCGCAGGACACTATGGCTACACCTTC
TRBV5-1	TRBJ1-3	.	.	CASSLGGSGNTIYF	TGCGCCAGCAGCTTGGGGGGATCGGGAAACACCATATATTTT
TRBV6-5	TRBJ1-1	.	few	CASSSMNTEAFF	TGTGCCAGCAGCTCCATGAACACTGAAGCTTTCTTT
TRBV11-2	TRBJ1-3	.	.	CASSLQGVGNTIYF	TGTGCCAGCAGCTTACAAGGGGTTGGAAACACCATATATTTT